This entry features one TCR beta chain sequence. Its specificity is unknown. This CDR3 spans 16 amino acids. CDR1 and CDR2 (germline): MDHEN, SYDVKM. V lost 6 bases to trimming and J lost 1 base; unmatched junction nucleotides: 9. These data come from a study of beta chain features in type 1 diabetes. About the research overall: Patient and healthy donor groups were alike in age, gender and cell yields.

Points from the study as a whole: Among all four CD4+ subsets, Type 1 diabetes patients had TCRB CDR3s that were moderately but significantly shorter.

The sequenced template was cDNA made from the entire isolated RNA. Produced via immunoSEQ multiplex PCR; TCRdb's table is partial and in-frame only. Of 150,000 to 200,000 clones listed, about 13% are singletons. This TCR was recovered from a woman aged 18-29 years in good health. Sequences were obtained from central memory CD4+ T cells from blood. The chain has TRBV28 and TRBJ1-1; 9 bases map to TRBD1. CDR3 residues: CASRGEGTGRNTEAFF. The CDR3 bases are TGTGCCAGCAGGGGGGAGGGGACAGGGAGGAACACTGAAGCTTTCTTT.